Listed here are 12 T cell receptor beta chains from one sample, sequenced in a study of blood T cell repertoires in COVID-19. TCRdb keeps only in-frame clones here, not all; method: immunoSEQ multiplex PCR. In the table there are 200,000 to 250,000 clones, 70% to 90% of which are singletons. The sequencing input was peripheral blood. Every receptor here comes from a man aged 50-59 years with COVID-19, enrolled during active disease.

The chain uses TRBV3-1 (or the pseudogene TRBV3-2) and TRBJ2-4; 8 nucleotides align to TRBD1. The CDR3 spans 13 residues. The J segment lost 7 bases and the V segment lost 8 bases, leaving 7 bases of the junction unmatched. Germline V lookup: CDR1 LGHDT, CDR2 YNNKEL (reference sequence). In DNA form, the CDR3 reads TGTGCCAGCGCTGAAAACAGGGGGAACATTCAGTACTTC. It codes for CASAENRGNIQYF.

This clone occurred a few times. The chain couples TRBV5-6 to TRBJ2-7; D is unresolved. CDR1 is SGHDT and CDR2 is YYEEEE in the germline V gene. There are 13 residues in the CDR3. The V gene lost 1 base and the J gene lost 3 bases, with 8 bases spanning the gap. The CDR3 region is CASSLSNLYEQYF. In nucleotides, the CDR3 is TGTGCCAGCAGCTTGTCTAACCTCTACGAGCAGTACTTC.

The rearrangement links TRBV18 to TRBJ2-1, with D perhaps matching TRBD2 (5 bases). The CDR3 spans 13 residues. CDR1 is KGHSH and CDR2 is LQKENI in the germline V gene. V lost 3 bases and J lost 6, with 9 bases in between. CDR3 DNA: TGTGCCAGCTCACCCTTAGAGGGCAATGAGCAGTTCTTC. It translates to CASSPLEGNEQFF.

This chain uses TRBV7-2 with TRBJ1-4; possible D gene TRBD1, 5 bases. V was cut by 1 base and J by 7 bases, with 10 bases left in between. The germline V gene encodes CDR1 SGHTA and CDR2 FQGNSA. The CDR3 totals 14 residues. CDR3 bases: TGTGCCAGCAGCTTAGGGGGCTTGGGTGAAAAACTGTTTTTT. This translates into CASSLGGLGEKLFF.

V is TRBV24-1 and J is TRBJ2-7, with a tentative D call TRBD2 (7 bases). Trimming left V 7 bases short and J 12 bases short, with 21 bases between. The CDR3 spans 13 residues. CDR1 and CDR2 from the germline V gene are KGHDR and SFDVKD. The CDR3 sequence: CATSRGATGRMYF. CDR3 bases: TGTGCCACCAGCCGGGGGGCAACCGGGCGGATGTACTTC.

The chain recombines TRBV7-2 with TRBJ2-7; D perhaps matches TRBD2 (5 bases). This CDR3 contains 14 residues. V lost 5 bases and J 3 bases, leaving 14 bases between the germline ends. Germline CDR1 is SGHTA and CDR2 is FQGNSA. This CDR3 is CASSHSGMGYEQYF. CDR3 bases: TGTGCCAGCAGCCATTCCGGGATGGGCTACGAGCAGTACTTC.

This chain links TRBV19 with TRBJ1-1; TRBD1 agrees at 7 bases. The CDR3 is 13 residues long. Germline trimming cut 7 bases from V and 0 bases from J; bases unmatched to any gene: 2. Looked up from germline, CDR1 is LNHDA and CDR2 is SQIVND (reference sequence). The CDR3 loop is CASKDRVNTEAFF. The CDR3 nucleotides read TGTGCCAGTAAAGACAGGGTGAACACTGAAGCTTTCTTT. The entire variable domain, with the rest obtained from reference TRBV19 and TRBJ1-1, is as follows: DGGITQSPKYLFRKEGQNVTLSCEQNLNHDAMYWYRQDPGQGLRLIYYSQIVNDFQKGDIAEGYSVSREKKESFPLTVTSAQKNPTAFYLCASKDRVNTEAFFGQGTRLTVV.

In DNA, the CDR3 is TGTGCCTGGAGTGCAATGCGGGAGGTTGGCTGGGATCGGAGCTCCTACGAGCAGTACTTC. It specifies CAWSAMREVGWDRSSYEQYF. The chain employs TRBV30 and TRBJ2-7, with TRBD2 identical over 8 bases. Germline V gene lookup returns CDR1 GTSNPN and CDR2 SVGIG (reference sequence). The length of the CDR3 is 20 residues. V dropped 1 base and J dropped 0; count of bases not matched to a gene: 20.

Here the CDR3 DNA reads TGTGCCAGCAGTAAGGGACAGAGCTACGAGCAGTACTTC. It specifies CASSKGQSYEQYF. The rearrangement uses TRBV6-6 and TRBJ2-7; TRBD1 aligns across 7 bases. The CDR3 runs to 13 residues. The V segment lost 5 bases and the J segment 3 bases; nucleotides outside the gene matches: 4. Germline CDR1 MNHNY, CDR2 SVGAGI (reference sequence).

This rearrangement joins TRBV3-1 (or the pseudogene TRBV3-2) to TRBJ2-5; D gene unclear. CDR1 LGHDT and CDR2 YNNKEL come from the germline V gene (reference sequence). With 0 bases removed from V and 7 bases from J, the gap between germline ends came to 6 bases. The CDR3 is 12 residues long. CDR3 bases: TGTGCCAGCAGCCAAGAGTCGGTGACCCAGTACTTC. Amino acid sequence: CASSQESVTQYF.

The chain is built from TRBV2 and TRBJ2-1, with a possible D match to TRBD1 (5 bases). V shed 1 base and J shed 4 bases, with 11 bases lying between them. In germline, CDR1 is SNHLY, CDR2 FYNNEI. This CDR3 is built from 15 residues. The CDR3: CASSEVRQRYNEQFF. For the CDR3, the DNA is TGTGCCAGCAGTGAAGTAAGACAGCGATACAATGAGCAGTTCTTC. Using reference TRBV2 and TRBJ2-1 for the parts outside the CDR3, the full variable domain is EPEVTQTPSHQVTQMGQEVILRCVPISNHLYFYWYRQILGQKVEFLVSFYNNEISEKSEIFDDQFSVERPDGSNFTLKIRSTKLEDSAMYFCASSEVRQRYNEQFFGPGTRLTVL.

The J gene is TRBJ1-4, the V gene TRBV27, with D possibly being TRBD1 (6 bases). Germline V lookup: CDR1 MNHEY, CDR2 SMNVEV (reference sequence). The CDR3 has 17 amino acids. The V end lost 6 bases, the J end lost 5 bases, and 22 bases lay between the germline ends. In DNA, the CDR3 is TGTGCCAGCAGGAAGGGGGAGGGGTATGGGATAAATGAAAAACTGTTTTTT. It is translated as CASRKGEGYGINEKLFF.